This TCR beta chain was recorded in a study of T cell repertoires in cytomegalovirus infection. Study details: From public TCR beta signatures came an indication of both CMV infection and matching HLA type.

TCRdb analysed the reads with MiXCR anew, one entry per CDR3 protein. Of about 150,000 distinct CDR3 sequences listed, 15% to 20% are singletons. The CDR3 is made up of 16 amino acids. V lost 6 bases, J lost 1 base, and 13 bases lay in between. Germline CDR1 and CDR2: SGHTA and FQGNSA. The specimen was CD8+ T cells from PBMCs. The chain is built from TRBV7-2 and TRBJ1-6; D might be TRBD1 (5 bases). This TCR came from a human donor in good health (CMV status not recorded). Some clones in this sample may be carry-over from other donors' samples. CDR3 loop: CASSLPGTSYNSPLHF. The CDR3 DNA follows: TGTGCCAGCAGTCTCCCAGGGACGTCCTATAATTCACCCCTCCACTTT.